This TCR beta chain was sequenced for a study of T cells in Graves' hyperthyroidism and ophthalmopathy. Findings and caveats of the study: Most clonotypes that expanded in the thyroid above 0.001 also showed up in blood.

With 5 bases removed from V and 4 bases from J, the gap between germline ends came to 11 bases. The CDR3 has 13 residues. With regard to this clonotype: Its matching antigen is unknown.

No progression to ophthalmopathy during 18 months of follow-up defined stable disease. RNA transcripts provided the source from which TCR beta CDR3 regions were amplified. First-round RT-PCR with HTBI primers amplified the TCR CDR3 region. TCRdb used MiXCR to reprocess the multiplex PCR reads, holding one entry per CDR3 protein. The table lists 650,000 to 750,000 distinct CDR3 sequences, 14% of them singletons. The chain is built from TRBV12-3 or TRBV12-4 and TRBJ1-2; D gene ambiguous. The clonotype was recovered from a woman between 18 and 29 years old with Graves' hyperthyroidism. Sequenced input: blood. CDR3 bases: TGTGCCAGCAGTCCCGGGTGCGGCTATGGCTACACCTTC. Translation gives CASSPGCGYGYTF.